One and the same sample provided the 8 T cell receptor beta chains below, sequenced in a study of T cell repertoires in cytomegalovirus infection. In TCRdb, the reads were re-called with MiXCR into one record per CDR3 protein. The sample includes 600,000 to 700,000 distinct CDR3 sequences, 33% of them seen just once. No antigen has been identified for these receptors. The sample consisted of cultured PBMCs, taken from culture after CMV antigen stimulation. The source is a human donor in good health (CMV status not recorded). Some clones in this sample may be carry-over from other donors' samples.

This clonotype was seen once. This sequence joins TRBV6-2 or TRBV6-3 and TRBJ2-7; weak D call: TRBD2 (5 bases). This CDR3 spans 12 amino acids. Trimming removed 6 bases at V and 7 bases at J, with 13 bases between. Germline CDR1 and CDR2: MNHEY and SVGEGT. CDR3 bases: TGTGCCAGCAGCGGCGTCGGGGTTGAGCAGTACTTC. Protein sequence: CASSGVGVEQYF.

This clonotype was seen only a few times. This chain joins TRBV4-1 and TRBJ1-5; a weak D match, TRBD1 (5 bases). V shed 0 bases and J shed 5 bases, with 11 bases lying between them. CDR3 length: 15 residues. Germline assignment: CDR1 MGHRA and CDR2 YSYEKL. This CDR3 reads CASSQDGARYQPQHF. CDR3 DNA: TGCGCCAGCAGCCAAGATGGGGCCAGATATCAGCCCCAGCATTTT.

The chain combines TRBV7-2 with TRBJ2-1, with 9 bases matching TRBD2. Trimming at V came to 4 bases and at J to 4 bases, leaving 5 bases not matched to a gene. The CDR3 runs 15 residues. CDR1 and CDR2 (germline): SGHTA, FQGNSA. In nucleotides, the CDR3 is TGTGCCAGCAGCTCGACTAGCGGCCTTTACAATGAGCAGTTCTTC. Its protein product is CASSSTSGLYNEQFF.

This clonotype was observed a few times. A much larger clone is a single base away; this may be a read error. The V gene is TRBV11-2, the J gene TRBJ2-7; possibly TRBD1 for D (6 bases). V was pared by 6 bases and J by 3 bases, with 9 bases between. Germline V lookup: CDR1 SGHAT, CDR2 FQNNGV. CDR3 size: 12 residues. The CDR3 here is CASRPQGYEQYF. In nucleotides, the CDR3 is TGTGCCAGCAGACCACAGGGCTACGAGCAGTACTTC.

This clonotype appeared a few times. CDR3 bases: TGCGCCAGCAGCCAAGCACAGAACTATGGCTACACCTTC. Its protein product is CASSQAQNYGYTF. V usage is TRBV4-3 and J usage is TRBJ1-2; D call uncertain. V was cut by 1 base and J by 2 bases, with 5 bases left in between. Germline CDR1 and CDR2: LGHNA and YSLEER. The CDR3 has 13 amino acids.

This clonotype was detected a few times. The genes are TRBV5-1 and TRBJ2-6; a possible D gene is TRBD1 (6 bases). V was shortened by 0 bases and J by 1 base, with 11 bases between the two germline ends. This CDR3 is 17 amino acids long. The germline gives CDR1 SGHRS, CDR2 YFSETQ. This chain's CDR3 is CASSLGPTGSGANVLTF. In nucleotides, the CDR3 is TGCGCCAGCAGCTTGGGCCCCACAGGGTCTGGGGCCAACGTCCTGACTTTC. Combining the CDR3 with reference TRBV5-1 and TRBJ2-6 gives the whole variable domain KAGVTQTPRYLIKTRGQQVTLSCSPISGHRSVSWYQQTPGQGLQFLFEYFSETQRNKGNFPGRFSGRQFSNSRSEMNVSTLELGDSALYLCASSLGPTGSGANVLTFGAGSRLTVL.

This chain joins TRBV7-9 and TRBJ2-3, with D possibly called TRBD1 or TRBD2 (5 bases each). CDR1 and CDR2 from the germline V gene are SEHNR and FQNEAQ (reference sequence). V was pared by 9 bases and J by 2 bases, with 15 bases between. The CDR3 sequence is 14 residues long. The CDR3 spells CASLPGTNTDTQYF. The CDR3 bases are TGTGCCAGTTTACCCGGGACGAACACAGATACGCAGTATTTT.

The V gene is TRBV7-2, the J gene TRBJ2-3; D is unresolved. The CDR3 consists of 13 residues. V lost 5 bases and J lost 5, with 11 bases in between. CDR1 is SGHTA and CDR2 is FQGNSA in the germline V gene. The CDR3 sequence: CASSTDPGDTQYF. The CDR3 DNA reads TGTGCCAGCAGCACAGACCCGGGAGATACGCAGTATTTT.